What follows are 3 T cell receptor beta chains derived from one specimen sequenced in a study of blood T cell repertoires in COVID-19. Profiled with immunoSEQ multiplex PCR; TCRdb holds only in-frame clones, not every one. The sample comprises about 110,000 clones, approximately 84% of which are singletons, and under 7% rests with the top ten. Material for sequencing was peripheral blood. All receptors come from a woman aged 50 to 60 with acute or convalescent COVID-19.

The V and J genes are TRBV27 and TRBJ2-3; 10 bases line up with TRBD2. The CDR3 has 13 residues. The V segment lost 6 bases and the J segment 7 bases; nucleotides outside the gene matches: 4. The germline V gene encodes CDR1 MNHEY and CDR2 SMNVEV (reference sequence). This CDR3 is CASRLAGTNTQYF. The CDR3 DNA reads TGTGCCAGCAGACTAGCGGGGACTAATACGCAGTATTTT.

The chain combines TRBV5-1 with TRBJ1-2, with 9 nucleotides matching TRBD1. CDR1 and CDR2 from the germline V gene are SGHRS and YFSETQ. The CDR3 is made up of 16 amino acids. V was pared by 0 bases and J by 5 bases, with 8 bases of the junction left unmatched. In nucleotides, the CDR3 is TGCGCCAGCAGCTTGGGCGTTCGGACAGGGGATTATGGCTACACCTTC. It yields the protein CASSLGVRTGDYGYTF.

The chain employs TRBV2 and TRBJ2-1, with D maybe TRBD1 (6 bases). CDR1 and CDR2 (germline): SNHLY, FYNNEI. The CDR3 is 13 amino acids. Deletions cut 5 bases from V and 4 bases from J, with 9 bases between. CDR3 residues: CASSSDRYNEQFF. The CDR3 region has the DNA TGTGCCAGCAGTTCGGACAGATACAATGAGCAGTTCTTC.